Presented here are 17 T cell receptor beta chains from one specimen sequenced in a study of T cells in Graves' hyperthyroidism and ophthalmopathy. TCR beta CDR3 sequences were amplified from RNA transcripts. An initial round of RT-PCR targeting the TCR CDR3 relied on the HTBI primer set. TCRdb re-called the multiplex PCR reads with MiXCR, one entry per CDR3 protein. The data hold about 570,000 distinct CDR3 sequences, with 40% to 55% observed a single time. Sequencing was carried out using peripheral blood or thyroid tissue (not recorded which). The receptors come from an adult woman with Graves' disease, either hyperthyroidism or ophthalmopathy (not recorded which).

The chain joins TRBV7-8 to TRBJ2-2, with D maybe TRBD1 (6 bases). CDR3 size: 15 residues. Between the trimmed V and J ends, which lost 1 base and 5 bases, there was a span of 11 bases. Germline values: CDR1 SGHVS, CDR2 FQNEAQ. The CDR3 DNA reads as TGTGCCAGCAGCTTAGACAGGGCTCCAACCGGGGAGCTGTTTTTT. Amino acids: CASSLDRAPTGELFF.

Many counts were recorded for this clonotype. The V and J genes are TRBV15 and TRBJ2-5; TRBD2 aligns across 11 bases. The CDR3 consists of 15 residues. The J segment lost 4 bases and the V segment lost 0 bases, leaving 1 base of the junction unmatched. Germline loops: CDR1 LNHNV, CDR2 YYDKDF (reference sequence). CDR3 region: CATSRDSGRVETQYF. CDR3 DNA sequence: TGTGCCACCAGCAGAGATAGCGGGAGGGTAGAGACCCAGTACTTC. Full variable domain (missing parts from reference TRBV15 and TRBJ2-5): DAMVIQNPRYQVTQFGKPVTLSCSQTLNHNVMYWYQQKSSQAPKLLFHYYDKDFNNEADTPDNFQSRRPNTSFCFLDIRSPGLGDTAMYLCATSRDSGRVETQYFGPGTRLLVL.

The table lists this clonotype with many counts. The chain couples TRBV12-3 or TRBV12-4 to TRBJ1-5; 7 bases match TRBD1. V shed 6 bases, J shed 0 bases, and the junction held 2 bases outside the gene matches. The CDR3 is 14 amino acids. CDR3 sequence reads: CASSGDSSNQPQHF. CDR3 DNA sequence: TGTGCCAGCAGCGGGGACAGTAGCAATCAGCCCCAGCATTTT.

The chain is built from TRBV10-2 and TRBJ2-2; 10 bases line up with TRBD1. J gave up 5 bases and V 3 bases, and 15 bases lay outside the gene matches. The CDR3 is made up of 19 amino acids. Germline V CDR1 and CDR2: WSHSY, SAAADI. This chain's CDR3 is CASSDPSVEGQGRTGELFF. The CDR3 bases are TGCGCCAGCAGTGACCCCAGCGTTGAGGGACAGGGGAGAACCGGGGAGCTGTTTTTT.

This clonotype was seen repeatedly, ten times or more. This chain joins TRBV7-2 and TRBJ1-1; D is undetermined. Germline V gives CDR1 SGHTA, CDR2 FQGNSA. The CDR3 loop spans 14 amino acids. The germline V and J ends were trimmed by 5 bases and 1 base, with 11 bases remaining between them. The CDR3: CASSLGGWNTEAFF. CDR3 in DNA: TGTGCCAGCAGCCTGGGAGGTTGGAACACTGAAGCTTTCTTT.

This clonotype has a count of ten or more. J is TRBJ2-7 and V is TRBV5-4, with 7 positions matching TRBD1. Germline CDR1 is SGHNT and CDR2 is YYREEE (reference sequence). There are 13 residues in the CDR3. With 3 bases clipped from V and 6 bases from J, the junction kept 6 bases outside the gene matches. CDR3 nucleotides: TGTGCCAGCAGCTCGGACAGGACCTCCGAGCAGTACTTC. Amino acid sequence: CASSSDRTSEQYF.

This clonotype appeared many times. The chain combines TRBV20-1 with TRBJ2-5, with D possibly TRBD2 on 6 matching bases. The germline V gene encodes CDR1 DFQATT and CDR2 SNEGSKA (reference sequence). Trimming stripped 5 bases from V and 5 bases from J, with 15 bases between. This CDR3 comprises 13 residues. CDR3 in amino acids: CSAPGVSRETQYF. The DNA of the CDR3 is TGCAGTGCTCCGGGGGTTAGCAGGGAGACCCAGTACTTC.

This clonotype was recorded at least ten times. In DNA, the CDR3 is TGCAGGGCGACAGGGGGATTGTCAGATACGCAGTATTTT. It encodes CRATGGLSDTQYF. The V call is TRBV20-1, the J call TRBJ2-3; 9 nucleotides match TRBD1. The germline V gene encodes CDR1 DFQATT and CDR2 SNEGSKA (reference sequence). This CDR3 contains 13 residues.

The V gene is TRBV12-3 or TRBV12-4, the J gene TRBJ1-1; D gene ambiguous. The ends were cut back, 11 bases at V and 6 bases at J, with 16 bases in the middle. The CDR3 has 12 amino acids. CDR3 sequence: CAEVAGGPEAFF. CDR3 DNA sequence: TGTGCCGAGGTGGCAGGCGGACCTGAAGCTTTCTTT.

J is TRBJ2-2 and V is TRBV2; 9 nucleotides line up with TRBD1. CDR1 is SNHLY and CDR2 is FYNNEI in the germline V gene. There are 15 residues in the CDR3. V dropped 8 bases and J dropped 5; count of bases not matched to a gene: 9. The CDR3 sequence is CASVPGTGFTGELFF. The CDR3 DNA sequence: TGTGCCAGCGTACCCGGGACAGGGTTTACCGGGGAGCTGTTTTTT. Looking up the rest from reference TRBV2 and TRBJ2-2 gives the full variable domain: EPEVTQTPSHQVTQMGQEVILRCVPISNHLYFYWYRQILGQKVEFLVSFYNNEISEKSEIFDDQFSVERPDGSNFTLKIRSTKLEDSAMYFCASVPGTGFTGELFFGEGSRLTVL.

This clonotype was detected only a few times. This sequence joins TRBV30 and TRBJ2-7; no clear D. V lost 2 bases, J lost 4 bases, and 6 bases lay in between. CDR1 is GTSNPN, CDR2 SVGIG, per germline (reference sequence). The CDR3 totals 11 residues. CDR3 loop: CAWSQQYEQYF. DNA of the CDR3: TGTGCCTGGAGTCAGCAGTACGAGCAGTACTTC.

This clonotype was detected ten times or more. This CDR3 reads CASSIKQGPNEKLFF. The CDR3 bases are TGTGCCAGCAGCATAAAACAGGGTCCTAATGAAAAACTGTTTTTT. V and J are TRBV7-9 and TRBJ1-4, with D maybe TRBD1 (6 bases). V shed 5 bases and J shed 3 bases, with 13 bases lying between them. Per germline, CDR1 SEHNR and CDR2 FQNEAQ (reference sequence). The CDR3 consists of 15 residues.

J is TRBJ1-1 and V is TRBV19; no firm D call. CDR1 is LNHDA and CDR2 is SQIVND in the germline V gene (reference sequence). The CDR3 loop spans 13 amino acids. V lost 11 bases and J 4 bases, leaving 17 bases between the germline ends. Written as DNA, the CDR3 is TGTGCCGTTATAGTGTTTGACCCCACTGAAGCTTTCTTT. It yields the protein CAVIVFDPTEAFF.

As to this clonotype: The missing conserved phenylalanine or tryptophan at the end of this CDR3 makes a read error likely. Because the CDR3's place on the DNA is in doubt, the DNA is left out and the CDR3 is given as listed by TCRdb. This rearrangement joins TRBV5-1 to TRBJ1-6; the table's TRBD1 call for D was not verified on the DNA. The V gene's germline CDR1 is SGHRS and CDR2 YFSETQ. The CDR3 length equals 9 residues, ends included. CDR3 residues: CASSQGQPR.

Comments on this clonotype: This may arise from a read error, as a much more abundant clone is one base away. V is TRBV5-1 and J is TRBJ2-5; D is uncertain. Germline loops: CDR1 SGHRS, CDR2 YFSETQ. This CDR3 region has 14 residues. The CDR3 nucleotides read TGCGCCAGCAGCCGCTCCACTATCCAAGAGACCCGGTACTTC. Translation gives CASSRSTIQETRYF. The whole variable domain, remainder taken from reference TRBV5-1 and TRBJ2-5, is KAGVTQTPRYLIKTRGQQVTLSCSPISGHRSVSWYQQTPGQGLQFLFEYFSETQRNKGNFPGRFSGRQFSNSRSEMNVSTLELGDSALYLCASSRSTIQETRYFGPGTRLLVL.

This chain connects TRBV12-3 or TRBV12-4 to TRBJ1-2, with D possibly being TRBD1 (6 bases). This CDR3 spans 13 amino acids. The V and J ends lost 7 bases and 2 bases respectively, with 11 bases between them. This CDR3 is CASTNRENYGYTF. The CDR3 DNA reads as TGTGCCAGCACTAACAGGGAGAACTATGGCTACACCTTC.

The chain has TRBV7-6 and TRBJ2-2, with D possibly matching TRBD1 (6 bases). V was pared by 5 bases and J by 9 bases, with 22 bases between. The CDR3 is made up of 16 amino acids. The germline gives CDR1 SGHVS, CDR2 FNYEAQ. The CDR3 region is CASSDATLIRDRELFF. The CDR3 bases are TGTGCCAGCAGCGATGCTACCCTAATCCGGGACAGGGAGCTGTTTTTT.